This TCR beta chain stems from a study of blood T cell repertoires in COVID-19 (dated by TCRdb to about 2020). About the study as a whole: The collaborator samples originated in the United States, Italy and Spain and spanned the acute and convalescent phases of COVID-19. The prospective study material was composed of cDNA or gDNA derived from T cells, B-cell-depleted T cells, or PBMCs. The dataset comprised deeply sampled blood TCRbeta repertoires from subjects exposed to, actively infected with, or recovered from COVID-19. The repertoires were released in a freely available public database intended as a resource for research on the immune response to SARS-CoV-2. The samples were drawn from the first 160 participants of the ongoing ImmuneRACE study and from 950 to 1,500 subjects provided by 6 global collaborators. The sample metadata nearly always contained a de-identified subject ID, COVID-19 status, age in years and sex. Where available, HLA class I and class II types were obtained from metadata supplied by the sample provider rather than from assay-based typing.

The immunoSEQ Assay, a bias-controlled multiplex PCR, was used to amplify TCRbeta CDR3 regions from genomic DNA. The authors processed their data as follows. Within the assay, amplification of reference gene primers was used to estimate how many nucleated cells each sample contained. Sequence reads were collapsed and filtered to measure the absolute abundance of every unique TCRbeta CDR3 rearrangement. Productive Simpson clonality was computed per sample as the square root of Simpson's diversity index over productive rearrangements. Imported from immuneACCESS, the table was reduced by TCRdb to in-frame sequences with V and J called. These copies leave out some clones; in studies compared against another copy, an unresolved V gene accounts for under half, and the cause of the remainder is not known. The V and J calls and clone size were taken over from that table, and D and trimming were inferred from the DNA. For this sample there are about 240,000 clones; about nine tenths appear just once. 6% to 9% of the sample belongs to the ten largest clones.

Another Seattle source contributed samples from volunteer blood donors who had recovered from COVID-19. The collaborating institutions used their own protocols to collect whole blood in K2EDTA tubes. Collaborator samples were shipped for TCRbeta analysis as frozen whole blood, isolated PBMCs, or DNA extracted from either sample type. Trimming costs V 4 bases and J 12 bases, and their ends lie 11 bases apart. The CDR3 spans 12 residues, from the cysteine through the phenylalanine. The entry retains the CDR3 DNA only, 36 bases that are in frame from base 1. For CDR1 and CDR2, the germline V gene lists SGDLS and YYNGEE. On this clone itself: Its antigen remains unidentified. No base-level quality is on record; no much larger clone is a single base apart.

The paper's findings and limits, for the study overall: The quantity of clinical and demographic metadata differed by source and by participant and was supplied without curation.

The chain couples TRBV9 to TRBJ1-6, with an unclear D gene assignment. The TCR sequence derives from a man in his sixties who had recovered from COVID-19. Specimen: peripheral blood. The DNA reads TGTGCCAGCAGCTCACCCGGTGGACCCCTCCACTTT. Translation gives CASSSPGGPLHF.